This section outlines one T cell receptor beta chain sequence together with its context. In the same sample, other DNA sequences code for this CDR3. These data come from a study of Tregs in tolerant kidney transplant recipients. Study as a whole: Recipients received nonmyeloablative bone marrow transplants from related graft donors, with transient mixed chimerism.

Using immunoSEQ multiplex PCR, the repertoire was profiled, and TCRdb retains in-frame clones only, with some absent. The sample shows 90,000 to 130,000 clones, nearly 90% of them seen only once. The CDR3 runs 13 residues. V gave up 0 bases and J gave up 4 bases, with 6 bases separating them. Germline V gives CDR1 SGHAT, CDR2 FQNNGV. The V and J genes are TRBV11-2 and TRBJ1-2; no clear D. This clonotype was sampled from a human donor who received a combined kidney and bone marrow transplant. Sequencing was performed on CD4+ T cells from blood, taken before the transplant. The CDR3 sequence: CASSLEGSYGYTF. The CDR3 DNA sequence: TGTGCCAGCAGCTTAGAGGGCAGCTATGGCTACACCTTC.